This TCR beta chain was sequenced during a study of response to subunit inactivated influenza vaccine. Study conclusions and caveats: Authors suggested each seasonal influenza vaccination recruits few new T cells.

The V end was cut by 6 bases, the J end by 1 base, with 12 bases between. The length of the CDR3 is 14 residues. This clonotype was found once. Its specificity is unknown. TCRdb reanalysed the RT-PCR reads using MiXCR and keeps one entry per CDR3 protein. The sample yields approximately 300,000 distinct CDR3 sequences, approximately 21% seen once. The chain combines TRBV12-3 or TRBV12-4 with TRBJ2-5; perhaps TRBD1 as D (6 bases). This clonotype was obtained from a man between 50 and 69 years old who received an inactivated influenza vaccine. The material was PBMCs from blood, obtained 21 months after vaccination. CDR3 in amino acids: CASSVDRFQETQYF. The DNA of the CDR3 is TGTGCCAGCAGCGTCGACAGGTTCCAAGAGACCCAGTACTTC.